The subject of this entry is one TCR beta chain. These data come from a study of shared T cell receptors in the human thymus. Trimming took 2 bases from V and 8 from J, leaving 12 bases between them. Germline V lookup: CDR1 MNHEY, CDR2 SVGAGI. CDR3 length: 13 residues. Repertoires were generated with immunoSEQ multiplex PCR, while TCRdb's copy carries only in-frame clones and drops some. The repertoire consists of roughly 560,000 clones, with more than 75% occurring once and the leading ten covering more than 0.01%. These data were also reused for a study on human thymus T cells. In that study: Having surgery to correct congenital heart defects, healthy Finnish infants acted as the donors. It was from resections taken during corrective heart surgery that the thymus tissue came.

The gene calls are TRBV6-5 and TRBJ1-2, with unresolved D. The clonotype was recovered from a boy less than two years old with a congenital heart defect. The sequencing sample was made of thymocytes. The CDR3 DNA reads as TGTGCCAGCAGTTACGACACCTCTATAGGCTACACCTTC. Translated: CASSYDTSIGYTF.